The present T cell receptor (beta chain) was sequenced within a study of cytomegalovirus exposure and HLA in healthy donors. About the research overall: For the 300 to 450 genotyped donors, 80% to 90% fell within the Caucasian-associated ancestry cluster. Study-wide findings and caveats: The study listed approximately 170 cytomegalovirus-associated TCR beta chains.

For this clone: Its antigen is as yet unknown.

Primers included in the PCR were 60 Vbeta and 13 Jbeta primers. Measured with immunoSEQ multiplex PCR; TCRdb has only the in-frame clones, and not every one. Of just over 150,000 clones listed, under 75% are singletons. The sequencing input was PBMCs. This TCR was sampled from a middle-aged man in good health and CMV-seropositive.

CDR3: CASSLERSGEAFF. CDR3 nucleotides: TGTGCCAGCAGCTTGGAAAGGAGCGGAGAAGCTTTCTTT. The rearrangement joins TRBV5-4 to TRBJ1-1; D unresolved. This CDR3 comprises 13 residues. V dropped 0 bases and J dropped 8 bases, with 11 bases sitting between them. CDR1 and CDR2 from the germline V gene are SGHNT and YYREEE (reference sequence).